Listed below are T cell receptor beta chains from one sample, sequenced in a study of tumor T cells in aggressive B-cell lymphoma. Clones were read by immunoSEQ multiplex PCR, and TCRdb kept only the in-frame ones, dropping some. The sample contains over 2,500 clones, approximately 85% of which appear only once. Sequencing used tumor tissue. The receptors were gathered from an adult with diffuse large B cell lymphoma. Some clones in this sample may be carry-over from other donors' samples. Each CDR3 is given with its conserved first and last residue. The D gene is left open where the match is weak. The listing skips clone size in some rows; elsewhere it reads once, few, many or a size class.

d_gene,j_gene,v_gene,abundance,CDR3aa,CDR3nt
NA,TRBJ2-1,TRBV7-9,NA,CASSFGNEQFF,TGTGCCAGCAGCTTCGGGAATGAGCAGTTCTTC
TRBD1,TRBJ2-1,TRBV2,NA,CASSDGPYRGLGGNEQFF,TGTGCCAGCAGCGACGGTCCCTACAGGGGGCTCGGGGGGAATGAGCAGTTCTTC
TRBD1,TRBJ1-3,TRBV6-6,NA,CASSYGQGPSGNTIYF,TGTGCCAGCAGTTACGGACAGGGGCCCTCTGGAAACACCATATATTTT
TRBD1,TRBJ2-3,TRBV9,few,CASSLGQGETDTQYF,TGTGCCAGCAGCCTAGGGCAGGGGGAAACAGATACGCAGTATTTT
NA,TRBJ1-5,TRBV30,NA,CAWSYGQGVNQPQHF,TGTGCCTGGAGTTATGGGCAGGGCGTAAATCAGCCCCAGCATTTT
TRBD2,TRBJ2-1,TRBV2,NA,CASNWTRRESEQFF,TGTGCCAGCAACTGGACTAGAAGGGAAAGTGAGCAGTTCTTC
NA,TRBJ2-5,TRBV12-5,NA,CASGFGGARETQYF,TGTGCTAGTGGTTTTGGGGGGGCGAGAGAGACCCAGTACTTC
TRBD1,TRBJ1-1,TRBV5-6,NA,CASSLASRGRDTEAFF,TGTGCCAGCAGCTTGGCTTCCAGGGGGCGAGACACTGAAGCTTTCTTT
NA,TRBJ1-1,TRBV29-1,few,CSVVRVATEAFF,TGCAGCGTTGTTCGGGTGGCCACTGAAGCTTTCTTT
NA,TRBJ1-6,TRBV30,NA,CAWTDGSSSPLHF,TGTGCCTGGACCGACGGGAGTTCTTCACCCCTCCACTTT
TRBD2,TRBJ2-3,TRBV7-9,NA,CASSLTSGSTDTQYF,TGTGCCAGCAGCTTAACTAGCGGTAGCACAGATACGCAGTATTTT
TRBD2,TRBJ2-1,TRBV25-1,few,CASTASGKVNEQFF,TGTGCCAGCACAGCTAGCGGGAAGGTCAATGAGCAGTTCTTC
TRBD1,TRBJ2-7,TRBV2,NA,CARGIGGAFEQYF,TGTGCCAGAGGGATAGGGGGCGCCTTCGAGCAGTACTTC
NA,TRBJ1-5,TRBV19,few,CASSIDWGLNQPQHF,TGTGCCAGTAGTATCGATTGGGGCCTCAATCAGCCCCAGCATTTT
NA,TRBJ2-1,TRBV5-4,NA,CASSLEHEDEQFF,TGTGCCAGCAGCTTGGAACATGAAGATGAGCAGTTCTTC
TRBD2,TRBJ2-3,TRBV27,NA,CASSPGRLADSTDTQYF,TGTGCCAGCAGTCCAGGGCGGCTAGCGGATAGCACAGATACGCAGTATTTT
TRBD1,TRBJ1-1,TRBV7-2,NA,CASSRTGALNTEAFF,TGTGCCAGCAGCAGAACAGGGGCTCTGAACACTGAAGCTTTCTTT
NA,TRBJ1-5,TRBV19,NA,CATHQGVSINQPQHF,TGTGCCACCCACCAAGGGGTGAGTATCAATCAGCCCCAACATTTT
TRBD2,TRBJ2-7,TRBV5-4,NA,CASSLALGSGSKQYF,TGTGCCAGCAGCTTGGCTTTAGGTAGCGGGAGCAAGCAGTACTTC
NA,TRBJ1-1,TRBV7-9,NA,CAIRGGTEAFF,TGTGCCATCCGGGGGGGCACTGAAGCTTTCTTT
NA,TRBJ1-2,TRBV10-3,NA,CAISAQGINYGYTF,TGTGCCATCAGTGCCCAGGGGATAAACTATGGCTACACCTTC
NA,TRBJ1-2,TRBV20-1,once,CSASRSGYTF,TGCAGTGCTAGCAGAAGTGGCTACACCTTC
TRBD1,TRBJ2-1,TRBV7-6,few,CASSSDREAEQFF,TGTGCCAGCAGCTCGGACAGGGAGGCTGAGCAGTTCTTC